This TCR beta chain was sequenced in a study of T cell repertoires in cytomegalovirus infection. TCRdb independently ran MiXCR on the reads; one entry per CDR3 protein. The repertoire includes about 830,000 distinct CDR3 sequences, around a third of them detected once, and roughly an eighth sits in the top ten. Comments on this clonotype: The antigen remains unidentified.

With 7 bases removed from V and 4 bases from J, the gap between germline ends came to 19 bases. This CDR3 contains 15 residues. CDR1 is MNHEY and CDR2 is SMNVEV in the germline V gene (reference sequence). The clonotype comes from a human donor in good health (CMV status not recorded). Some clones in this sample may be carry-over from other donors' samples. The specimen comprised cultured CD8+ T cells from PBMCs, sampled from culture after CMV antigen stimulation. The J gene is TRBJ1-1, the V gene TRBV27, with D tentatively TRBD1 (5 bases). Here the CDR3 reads CASTHFQGTGTEAFF. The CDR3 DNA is TGTGCCAGCACACACTTTCAGGGAACTGGCACTGAAGCTTTCTTT.